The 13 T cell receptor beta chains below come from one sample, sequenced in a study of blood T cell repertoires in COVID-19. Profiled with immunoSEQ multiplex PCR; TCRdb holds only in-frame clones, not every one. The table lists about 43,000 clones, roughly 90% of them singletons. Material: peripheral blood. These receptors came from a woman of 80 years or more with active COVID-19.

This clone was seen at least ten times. The CDR3 sequence is CVHGELFF. CDR3 in DNA: TGTGTTCACGGGGAGCTGTTTTTT. The rearrangement uses TRBV19 and TRBJ2-2, with D hard to call. The CDR3 sequence is 8 residues long. Germline CDR1 is LNHDA and CDR2 is SQIVND (reference sequence).

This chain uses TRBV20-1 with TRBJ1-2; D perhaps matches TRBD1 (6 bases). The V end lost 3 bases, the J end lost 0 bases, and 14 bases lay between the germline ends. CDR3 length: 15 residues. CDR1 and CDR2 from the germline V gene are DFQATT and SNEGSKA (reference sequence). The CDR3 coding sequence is TGCAGTGCTAGTCCAGGGGCCATAGCTAACTATGGCTACACCTTC. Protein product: CSASPGAIANYGYTF.

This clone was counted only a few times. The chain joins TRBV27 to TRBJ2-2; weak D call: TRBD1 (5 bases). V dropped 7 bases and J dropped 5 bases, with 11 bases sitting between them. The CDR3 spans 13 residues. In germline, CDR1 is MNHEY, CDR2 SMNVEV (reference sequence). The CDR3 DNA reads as TGTGCCAGCACTCCAGGGCGGACCGGGGAGCTGTTTTTT. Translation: CASTPGRTGELFF.

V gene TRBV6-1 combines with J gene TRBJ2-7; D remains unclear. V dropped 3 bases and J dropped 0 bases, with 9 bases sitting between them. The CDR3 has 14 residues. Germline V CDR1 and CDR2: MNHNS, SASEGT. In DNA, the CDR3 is TGTGCCAGCAGTGATTCAGGCCTCTCCTACGAGCAGTACTTC. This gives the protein CASSDSGLSYEQYF.

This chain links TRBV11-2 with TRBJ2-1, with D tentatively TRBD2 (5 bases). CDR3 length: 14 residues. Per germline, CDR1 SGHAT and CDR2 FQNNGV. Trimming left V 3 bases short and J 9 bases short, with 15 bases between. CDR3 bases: TGTGCCAGCAGCTTTCATAGTGCGAGCGGTGAGCAGTTCTTC. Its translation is CASSFHSASGEQFF.

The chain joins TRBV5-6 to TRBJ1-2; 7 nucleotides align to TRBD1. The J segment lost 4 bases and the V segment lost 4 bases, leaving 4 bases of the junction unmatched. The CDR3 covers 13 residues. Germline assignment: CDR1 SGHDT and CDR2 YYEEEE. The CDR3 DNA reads TGTGCCAGCAGCCAGACAGGGAGCTATGGCTACACCTTC. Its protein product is CASSQTGSYGYTF. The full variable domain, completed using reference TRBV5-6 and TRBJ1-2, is DAGVTQSPTHLIKTRGQQVTLRCSPKSGHDTVSWYQQALGQGPQFIFQYYEEEERQRGNFPDRFSGHQFPNYSSELNVNALLLGDSALYLCASSQTGSYGYTFGSGTRLTVV.

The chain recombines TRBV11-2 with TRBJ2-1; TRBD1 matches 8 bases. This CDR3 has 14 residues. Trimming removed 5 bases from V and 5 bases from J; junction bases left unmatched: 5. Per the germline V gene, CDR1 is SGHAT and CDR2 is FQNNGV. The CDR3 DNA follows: TGTGCCAGCAGCCCAAGGACAGGGCACAATGAGCAGTTCTTC. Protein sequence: CASSPRTGHNEQFF.

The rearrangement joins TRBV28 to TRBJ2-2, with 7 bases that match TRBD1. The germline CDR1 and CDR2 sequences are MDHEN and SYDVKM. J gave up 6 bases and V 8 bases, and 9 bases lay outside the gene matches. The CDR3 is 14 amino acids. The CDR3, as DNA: TGTGCCAGCCAAAGGGGGCGGTGGTCCGGGGAGCTGTTTTTT. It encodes CASQRGRWSGELFF.

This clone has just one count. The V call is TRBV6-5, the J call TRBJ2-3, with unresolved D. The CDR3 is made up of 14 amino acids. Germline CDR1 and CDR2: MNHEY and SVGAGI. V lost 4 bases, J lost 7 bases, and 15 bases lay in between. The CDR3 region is CASSSRTGSYTQYF. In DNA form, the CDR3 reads TGTGCCAGCAGTTCTAGAACCGGCTCTTATACGCAGTATTTT.

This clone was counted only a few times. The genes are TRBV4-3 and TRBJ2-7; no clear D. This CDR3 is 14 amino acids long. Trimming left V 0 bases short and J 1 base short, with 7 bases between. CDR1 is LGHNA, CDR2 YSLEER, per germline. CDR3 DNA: TGCGCCAGCAGCCAAGATAGCCTATCCTACGAGCAGTACTTC. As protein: CASSQDSLSYEQYF.

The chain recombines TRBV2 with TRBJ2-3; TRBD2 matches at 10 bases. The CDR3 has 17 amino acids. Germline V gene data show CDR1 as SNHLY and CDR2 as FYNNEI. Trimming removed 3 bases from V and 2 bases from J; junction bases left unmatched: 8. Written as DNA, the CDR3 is TGTGCCAGCAGTGACACTACTAGCGGGGCCTTCACAGATACGCAGTATTTT. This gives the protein CASSDTTSGAFTDTQYF. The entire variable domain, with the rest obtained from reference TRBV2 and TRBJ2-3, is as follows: EPEVTQTPSHQVTQMGQEVILRCVPISNHLYFYWYRQILGQKVEFLVSFYNNEISEKSEIFDDQFSVERPDGSNFTLKIRSTKLEDSAMYFCASSDTTSGAFTDTQYFGPGTRLTVL.

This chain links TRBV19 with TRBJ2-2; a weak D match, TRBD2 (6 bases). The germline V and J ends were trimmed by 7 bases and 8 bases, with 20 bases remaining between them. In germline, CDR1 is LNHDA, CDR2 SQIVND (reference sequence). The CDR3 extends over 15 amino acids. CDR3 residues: CASTTMAGREGELFF. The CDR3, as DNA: TGTGCCAGTACCACTATGGCGGGAAGGGAAGGGGAGCTGTTTTTT.

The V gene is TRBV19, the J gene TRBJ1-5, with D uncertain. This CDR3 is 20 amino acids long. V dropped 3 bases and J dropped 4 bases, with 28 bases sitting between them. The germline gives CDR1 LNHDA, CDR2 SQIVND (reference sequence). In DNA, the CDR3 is TGTGCCAGTAGTATTTCTCGGAATGGAGGGAACACTTTTTTGAATCAGCCCCAGCATTTT. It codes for CASSISRNGGNTFLNQPQHF.